These T cell receptor beta chains were read from a single sample in a study of PD-L1 blockade in urothelial cancer. The assay was immunoSEQ multiplex PCR, and TCRdb's table has in-frame clones only and misses some. The table includes roughly 84,000 clones, over 80% detected once. The sample here was PBMCs, taken around atezolizumab (anti-PD-L1) treatment. The receptors originated from a man in his 70s with urothelial cancer. The CDR3 runs from the conserved cysteine through the conserved F or W. The order of the fields is V gene, clone size, D gene, J gene, CDR3 protein, CDR3 DNA. A D gene is named only where the DNA matches it firmly. Not every row has a clone size; where given, it reads once, few, many or a size class.

TRBV6-1	NA	TRBD1	TRBJ1-2	CASSAIRTGGGYGYTF	TGTGCCAGCAGTGCAATCCGGACAGGGGGAGGCTATGGCTACACCTTC
TRBV4-1	NA	TRBD1	TRBJ2-7	CASSPGDRDPYEQYF	TGCGCCAGCAGCCCCGGGGACAGGGACCCCTACGAGCAGTACTTC
TRBV6-1	NA	NA	TRBJ1-1	CASSGRGGTEAFF	TGTGCCAGCAGTGGAAGGGGCGGCACTGAAGCTTTCTTT
TRBV6-5	NA	NA	TRBJ2-1	CASSSGTSPDNEQFF	TGTGCCAGCAGTTCTGGGACATCCCCCGACAATGAGCAGTTCTTC
TRBV7-3	NA	NA	TRBJ2-1	CASSLTGDSYNEQFF	TGTGCCAGCAGCTTAACGGGGGACTCTTACAATGAGCAGTTCTTC
TRBV6-4	NA	TRBD1	TRBJ1-2	CASSENRGSYGYTF	TGTGCCAGCAGTGAAAACAGGGGCAGCTATGGCTACACCTTC
TRBV6-1	NA	TRBD2	TRBJ2-7	CASSVLAGTSYEQYF	TGTGCCAGCAGTGTATTAGCGGGGACTTCCTACGAGCAGTACTTC
TRBV29-1	NA	NA	TRBJ1-1	CSVTGSEAFF	TGCAGCGTTACCGGGTCCGAGGCTTTCTTT
TRBV6-5	NA	NA	TRBJ1-1	CASRQNTEAFF	TGTGCCAGCCGACAGAACACTGAAGCTTTCTTT
TRBV5-4	NA	TRBD2	TRBJ2-7	CASSAGLAPYEQYF	TGTGCCAGCAGCGCAGGACTAGCCCCCTACGAGCAGTACTTC
TRBV2	NA	NA	TRBJ2-3	CASREGGDTQYF	TGTGCCAGCAGAGAGGGGGGGGATACGCAGTATTTT
TRBV19	NA	TRBD1	TRBJ1-4	CASSKKGQSNEKLFF	TGTGCCAGTAGTAAAAAGGGACAGAGTAATGAAAAACTGTTTTTT
TRBV7-6	few	TRBD2	TRBJ2-1	CASSFRGLAGVGYNEQFF	TGTGCCAGCAGCTTCCGCGGACTAGCGGGGGTTGGCTACAATGAGCAGTTCTTC
TRBV7-2	NA	TRBD1	TRBJ2-2	CASSLARTGIQTGELFF	TGTGCCAGCAGCTTAGCAAGGACAGGGATTCAAACCGGGGAGCTGTTTTTT
TRBV6-1	many	TRBD1	TRBJ2-7	CASSEWGQGDYEQYF	TGTGCCAGCAGTGAATGGGGACAGGGGGATTACGAGCAGTACTTC
TRBV5-1	NA	NA	TRBJ2-1	CASSTDRNNEQFF	TGCGCCAGCAGCACGGACAGAAACAATGAGCAGTTCTTC
TRBV19	NA	NA	TRBJ2-2	CASSIGGSTGELFF	TGTGCCAGTAGTATAGGGGGCAGCACCGGGGAGCTGTTTTTT
TRBV7-3	many	NA	TRBJ2-1	CASSLGQNNEQFF	TGTGCCAGCAGCTTAGGGCAGAACAATGAGCAGTTCTTC
TRBV13	NA	NA	TRBJ1-1	CASSPGQGEAFF	TGTGCCAGCAGCCCCGGGCAGGGTGAAGCTTTCTTT
TRBV5-1	NA	TRBD1	TRBJ2-2	CASSLRLQGANTGELFF	TGCGCCAGCAGCTTGAGGCTACAGGGGGCGAACACCGGGGAGCTGTTTTTT
TRBV9	NA	TRBD2	TRBJ2-7	CASSPRGGRAYEQYF	TGTGCCAGCAGCCCCCGGGGCGGGAGGGCCTACGAGCAGTACTTC
TRBV2	NA	TRBD1	TRBJ1-2	CASKLGQGGYTF	TGTGCCAGCAAATTGGGACAGGGGGGCTACACCTTC
TRBV29-1	NA	TRBD2	TRBJ2-7	CSVNLAGDSYEQYF	TGCAGCGTTAATCTAGCGGGGGATTCCTACGAGCAGTACTTC
TRBV5-1	NA	TRBD1	TRBJ2-6	CASSSQGSPSLSGANVLTF	TGCGCCAGCAGCTCACAGGGGTCTCCATCCCTCTCTGGGGCCAACGTCCTGACTTTC
TRBV2	NA	TRBD1	TRBJ1-2	CASSEATGNYGYTF	TGTGCCAGCAGTGAAGCGACAGGGAACTATGGCTACACCTTC
TRBV7-9	NA	TRBD1	TRBJ1-2	CASSVTGTAYGYTF	TGTGCCAGCAGCGTCACCGGGACAGCCTATGGCTACACCTTC
TRBV2	NA	NA	TRBJ1-5	CASRPGGGKPQHF	TGTGCCAGCAGACCTGGGGGGGGTAAGCCCCAGCATTTT
TRBV7-3	NA	TRBD2	TRBJ2-7	CASSPGGQGEQYF	TGTGCCAGCAGCCCGGGGGGTCAGGGCGAGCAGTACTTC
TRBV7-9	NA	TRBD1	TRBJ1-5	CASSPQGGSQPQHF	TGTGCCAGCAGCCCACAGGGGGGGAGTCAGCCCCAGCATTTT
TRBV7-2	NA	TRBD2	TRBJ2-1	CASRGVSSYNEQFF	TGTGCCAGCCGGGGGGTAAGCTCCTACAATGAGCAGTTCTTC
TRBV14	NA	TRBD1	TRBJ1-1	CASSGTGGTEAFF	TGTGCCAGCAGCGGGACAGGGGGCACTGAAGCTTTCTTT
TRBV5-4	NA	NA	TRBJ2-2	CASSPPRTGELFF	TGTGCCAGCAGCCCGCCGCGGACCGGGGAGCTGTTTTTT
TRBV2	NA	NA	TRBJ2-5	CASSVEQQETQYF	TGTGCCAGCAGTGTGGAACAGCAAGAGACCCAGTACTTC
TRBV5-5	NA	TRBD1	TRBJ1-4	CASSSLPGDRGPNEKLFF	TGTGCCAGCAGCTCGCTGCCCGGGGACAGGGGGCCTAATGAAAAACTGTTTTTT
TRBV7-2	few	TRBD2	TRBJ2-5	CASSSQAGGRQTQYF	TGTGCCAGCAGCTCCCAAGCGGGAGGGCGGCAGACCCAGTACTTC
TRBV19	few	TRBD1	TRBJ1-1	CASSPDRGKGEAFF	TGTGCCAGTAGTCCGGACAGGGGCAAAGGTGAAGCTTTCTTT
TRBV6-1	NA	TRBD1	TRBJ2-1	CASSEVLQGDNEQFF	TGTGCCAGCAGTGAAGTGTTACAGGGGGACAATGAGCAGTTCTTC
TRBV2	NA	NA	TRBJ2-5	CASTSYPQETQYF	TGTGCCAGCACCTCCTACCCGCAAGAGACCCAGTACTTC
TRBV6-5	once	NA	TRBJ1-2	CASSYSRGVGGYTF	TGTGCCAGCAGTTACTCCCGGGGTGTAGGTGGCTACACCTTC
TRBV19	once	TRBD1	TRBJ2-3	CASRVLGQGATDTQYF	TGTGCCAGTAGGGTTCTTGGACAGGGGGCGACAGATACGCAGTATTTT
TRBV4-3	NA	NA	TRBJ1-2	CASSLLGGGDGGYTF	TGCGCCAGCAGCCTCCTTGGCGGGGGCGACGGAGGCTACACCTTC
TRBV5-6	NA	TRBD1	TRBJ2-7	CASSLADRDSYEQYF	TGTGCCAGCAGCTTGGCGGACAGGGACTCCTACGAGCAGTACTTC
TRBV2	NA	NA	TRBJ2-7	CATAWVGQGATLYF	NA
TRBV4-3	NA	NA	TRBJ2-6	CASSQQGTGANVLTF	TGCGCCAGCAGCCAACAGGGGACTGGGGCCAACGTCCTGACTTTC
TRBV6-1	few	TRBD1	TRBJ1-1	CASSETGKTEAFF	TGTGCCAGCAGCGAGACAGGGAAGACTGAAGCTTTCTTT
TRBV5-4	few	TRBD1	TRBJ2-5	CASSPGQLQETQYF	TGTGCCAGCAGCCCGGGACAGCTTCAAGAGACCCAGTACTTC
TRBV19	NA	NA	TRBJ1-5	CASKVGRDNQPQHF	TGTGCCAGTAAGGTGGGCAGGGACAATCAGCCCCAGCATTTT
TRBV30	few	TRBD1	TRBJ1-4	CAWRDRGWNEKLFF	TGTGCCTGGAGGGACAGGGGGTGGAATGAAAAACTGTTTTTT
TRBV6-1	NA	TRBD1	TRBJ1-1	CASSPQGGNTEAFF	TGTGCCAGCAGTCCACAGGGGGGAAACACTGAAGCTTTCTTT
TRBV19	NA	NA	TRBJ1-5	CASRGADHSNQPQHF	TGTGCCAGTAGAGGGGCCGACCATAGCAATCAGCCCCAGCATTTT
TRBV7-9	few	NA	TRBJ1-4	CASRSSGGEKLFF	TGTGCCAGCAGGTCATCGGGGGGTGAAAAACTGTTTTTT
TRBV19	NA	NA	TRBJ2-7	CASSITGETYEQYF	TGTGCCAGTAGTATAACTGGAGAGACCTACGAGCAGTACTTC
TRBV6-6	NA	TRBD1	TRBJ2-1	CASSWPQGAGNEQFF	TGTGCCAGCAGTTGGCCACAGGGGGCTGGGAATGAGCAGTTCTTC